This TCR beta chain was captured by sequencing in a study of blood T cell repertoires in COVID-19. Across the whole study: The samples span acute and convalescent COVID-19 from the United States, Italy and Spain. PBMCs, B-cell-depleted T cells, or T cells provided the cDNA or gDNA that made up the material.

The germline gives CDR1 MGHDK, CDR2 SYGVNS. The V and J ends lost 2 bases and 4 bases respectively, with 16 bases between them. CDR3 length: 16 residues. In the source study's methods: From reference gene primer amplification, estimates of nucleated cell counts were derived. TCRdb's table, derived via immunoSEQ multiplex PCR, lists solely in-frame clones and lacks some. The V and J calls and the clone size are those of that table, but D and trimming were determined from the DNA. The sample consists of roughly 100,000 clones, 80% to 85% of them appearing once. The sequence was obtained from a woman of 80 years or more with active or convalescent COVID-19. The sequenced sample consisted of peripheral blood. The gene calls are TRBV25-1 and TRBJ2-3, with D possibly TRBD1 on 6 matching bases. In DNA form, the CDR3 reads TGTGCCAGCAGTGAAGATTTGGGCCCAGGGGCAGATACGCAGTATTTT. It yields the protein CASSEDLGPGADTQYF.